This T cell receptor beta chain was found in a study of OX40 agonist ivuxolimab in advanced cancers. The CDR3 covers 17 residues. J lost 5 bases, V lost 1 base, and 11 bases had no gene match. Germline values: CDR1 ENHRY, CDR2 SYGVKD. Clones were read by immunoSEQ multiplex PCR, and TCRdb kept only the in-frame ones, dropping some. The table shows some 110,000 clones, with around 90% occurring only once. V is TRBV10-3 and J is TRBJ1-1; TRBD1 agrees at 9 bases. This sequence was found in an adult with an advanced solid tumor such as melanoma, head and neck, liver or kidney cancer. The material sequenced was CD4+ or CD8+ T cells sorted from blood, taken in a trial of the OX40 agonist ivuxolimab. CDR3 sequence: CAISEFPGQGVRTEAFF. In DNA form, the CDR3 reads TGTGCCATCAGTGAGTTTCCGGGACAGGGAGTTAGGACTGAAGCTTTCTTT.